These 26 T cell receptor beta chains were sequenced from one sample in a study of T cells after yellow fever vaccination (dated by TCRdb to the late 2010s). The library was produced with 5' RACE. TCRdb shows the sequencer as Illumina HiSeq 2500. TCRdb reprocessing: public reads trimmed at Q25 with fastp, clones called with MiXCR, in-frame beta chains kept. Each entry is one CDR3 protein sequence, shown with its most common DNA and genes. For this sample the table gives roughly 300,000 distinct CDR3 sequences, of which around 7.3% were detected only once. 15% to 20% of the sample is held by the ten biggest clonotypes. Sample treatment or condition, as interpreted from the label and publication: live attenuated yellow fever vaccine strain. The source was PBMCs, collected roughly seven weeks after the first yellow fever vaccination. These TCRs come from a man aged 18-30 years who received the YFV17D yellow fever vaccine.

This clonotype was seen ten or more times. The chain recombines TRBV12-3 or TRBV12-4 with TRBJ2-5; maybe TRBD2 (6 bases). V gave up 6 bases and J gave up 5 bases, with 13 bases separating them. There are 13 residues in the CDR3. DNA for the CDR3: TGTGCCAGCAGCTCCGGGGGAAGGGAGACCCAGTACTTC. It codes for CASSSGGRETQYF.

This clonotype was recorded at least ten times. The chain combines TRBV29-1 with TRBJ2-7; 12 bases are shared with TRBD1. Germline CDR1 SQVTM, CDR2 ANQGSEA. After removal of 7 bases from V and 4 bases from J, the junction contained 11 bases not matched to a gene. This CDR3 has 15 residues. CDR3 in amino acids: CSARYGGQGAYEQYF. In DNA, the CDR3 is TGCAGCGCCCGGTATGGGGGACAGGGGGCATACGAGCAGTACTTC.

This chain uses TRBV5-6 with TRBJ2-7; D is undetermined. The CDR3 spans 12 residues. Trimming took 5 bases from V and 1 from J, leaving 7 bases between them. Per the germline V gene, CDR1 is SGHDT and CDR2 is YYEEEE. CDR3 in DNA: TGTGCCAGCAGTGTTGGTTCCTACGAGCAGTACGTC. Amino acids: CASSVGSYEQYV.

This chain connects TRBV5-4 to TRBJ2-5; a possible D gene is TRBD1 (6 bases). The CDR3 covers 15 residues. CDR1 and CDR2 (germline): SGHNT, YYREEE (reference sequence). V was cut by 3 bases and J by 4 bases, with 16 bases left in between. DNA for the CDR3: TGTGCCAGCAGCTCGACTCAGGGGTTAGCAGAGACCCAGTACTTC. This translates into CASSSTQGLAETQYF.

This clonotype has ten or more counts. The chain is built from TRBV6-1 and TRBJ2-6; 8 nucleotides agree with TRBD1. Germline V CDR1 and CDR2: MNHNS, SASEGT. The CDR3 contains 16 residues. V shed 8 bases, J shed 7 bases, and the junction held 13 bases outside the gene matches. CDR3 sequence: CASGSQGASIANVLTF. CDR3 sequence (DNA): TGTGCCAGCGGCTCCCAGGGGGCGTCAATTGCCAACGTCCTGACTTTC.

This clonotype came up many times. CDR3 amino acids: CASSLRGEKTQYF. The DNA of the CDR3 is TGTGCCAGCAGCTTGAGGGGCGAAAAGACCCAGTACTTC. The chain has TRBV7-2 and TRBJ2-5; the D gene could be TRBD1 or TRBD2 (5 bases each). Trimming cost V 3 bases and J 6 bases, with 11 bases left between them. This CDR3 has 13 amino acids. CDR1 is SGHTA, CDR2 FQGNSA, per germline.

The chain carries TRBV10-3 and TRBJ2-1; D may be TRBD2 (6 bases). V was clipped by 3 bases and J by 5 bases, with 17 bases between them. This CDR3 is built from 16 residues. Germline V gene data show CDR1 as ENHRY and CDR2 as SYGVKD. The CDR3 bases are TGTGCCATCAGTGATGATGAGGTAGCGGTCCACAATGAGCAGTTCTTC. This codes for CAISDDEVAVHNEQFF.

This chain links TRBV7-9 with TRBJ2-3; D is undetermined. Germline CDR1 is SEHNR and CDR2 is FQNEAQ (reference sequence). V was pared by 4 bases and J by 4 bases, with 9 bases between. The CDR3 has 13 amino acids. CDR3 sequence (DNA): TGTGCCAGCAGCTATGCTAAGGCAGATACGCAGTATTTT. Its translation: CASSYAKADTQYF.

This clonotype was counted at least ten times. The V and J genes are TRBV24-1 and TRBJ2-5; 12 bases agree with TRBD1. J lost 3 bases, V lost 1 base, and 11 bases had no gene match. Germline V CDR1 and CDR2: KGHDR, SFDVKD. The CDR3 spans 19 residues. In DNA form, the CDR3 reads TGTGCCACCAGTGATTTCCCCCGGGACAGGGGGCACAACGAAGAGACCCAGTACTTC. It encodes CATSDFPRDRGHNEETQYF.

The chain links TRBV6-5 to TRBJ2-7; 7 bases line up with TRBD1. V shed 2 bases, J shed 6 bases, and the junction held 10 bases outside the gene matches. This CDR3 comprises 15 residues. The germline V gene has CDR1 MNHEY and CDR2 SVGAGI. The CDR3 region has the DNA TGTGCCAGCAGTTACCGGACAGGTACGCCCGTCGAGCAGTACTTC. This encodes CASSYRTGTPVEQYF.

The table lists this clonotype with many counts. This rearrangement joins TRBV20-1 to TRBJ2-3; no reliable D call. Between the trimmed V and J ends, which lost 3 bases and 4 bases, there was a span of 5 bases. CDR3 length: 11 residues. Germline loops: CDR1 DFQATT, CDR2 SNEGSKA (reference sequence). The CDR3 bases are TGCAGTGCTAGTCGGTCAGATACGCAGTATTTT. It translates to CSASRSDTQYF.

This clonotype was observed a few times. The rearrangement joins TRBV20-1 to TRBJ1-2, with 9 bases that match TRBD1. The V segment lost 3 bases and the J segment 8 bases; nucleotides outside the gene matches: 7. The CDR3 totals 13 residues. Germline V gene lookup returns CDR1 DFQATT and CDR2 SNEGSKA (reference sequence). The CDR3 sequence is CSASGQGNEGYTF. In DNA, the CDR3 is TGCAGTGCTAGCGGACAGGGGAATGAAGGCTACACCTTC.

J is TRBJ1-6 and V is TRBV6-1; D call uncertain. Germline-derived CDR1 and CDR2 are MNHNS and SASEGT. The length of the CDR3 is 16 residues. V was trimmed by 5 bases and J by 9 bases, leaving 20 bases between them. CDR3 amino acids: CASSRSASKASSPLHF. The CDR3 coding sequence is TGTGCCAGCAGTCGGTCCGCGTCGAAGGCGAGTTCACCCCTCCACTTT.

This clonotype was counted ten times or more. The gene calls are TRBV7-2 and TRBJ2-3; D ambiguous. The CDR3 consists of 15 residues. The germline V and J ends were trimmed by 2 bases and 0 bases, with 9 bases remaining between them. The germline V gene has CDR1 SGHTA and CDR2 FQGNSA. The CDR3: CASSLWWQSTDTQYF. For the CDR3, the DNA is TGTGCCAGCAGCTTATGGTGGCAGAGCACAGATACGCAGTATTTT.

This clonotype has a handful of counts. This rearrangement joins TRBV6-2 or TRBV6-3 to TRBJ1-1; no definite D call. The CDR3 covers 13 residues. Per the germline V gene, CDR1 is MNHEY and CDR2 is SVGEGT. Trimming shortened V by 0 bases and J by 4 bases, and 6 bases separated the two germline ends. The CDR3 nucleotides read TGTGCCAGCAGTTACTCGGGGAGCACTGAAGCTTTCTTT. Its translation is CASSYSGSTEAFF.

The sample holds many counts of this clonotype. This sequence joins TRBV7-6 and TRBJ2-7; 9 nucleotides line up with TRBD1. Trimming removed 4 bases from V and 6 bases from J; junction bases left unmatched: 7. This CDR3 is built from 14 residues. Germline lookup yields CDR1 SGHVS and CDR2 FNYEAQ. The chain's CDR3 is CASSSGQGLVEQYF. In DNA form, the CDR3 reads TGTGCCAGCAGCTCTGGACAGGGGTTGGTCGAGCAGTACTTC.

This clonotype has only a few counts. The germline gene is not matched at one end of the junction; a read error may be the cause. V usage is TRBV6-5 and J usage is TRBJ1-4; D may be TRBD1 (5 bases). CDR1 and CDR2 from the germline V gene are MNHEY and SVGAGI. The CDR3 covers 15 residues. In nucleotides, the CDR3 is TGTGCCAGCAGTCACTCCAGGGTAGGGGTTGAAAAACTGTTTTTT. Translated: CASSHSRVGVEKLFF.

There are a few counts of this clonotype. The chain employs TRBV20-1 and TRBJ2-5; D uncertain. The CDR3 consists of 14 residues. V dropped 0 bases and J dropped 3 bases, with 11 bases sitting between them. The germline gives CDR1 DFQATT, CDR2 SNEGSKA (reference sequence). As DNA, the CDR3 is TGCAGTGCTAGAGATGGAACGGTTAAAGAGACCCAGTACTTC. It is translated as CSARDGTVKETQYF.

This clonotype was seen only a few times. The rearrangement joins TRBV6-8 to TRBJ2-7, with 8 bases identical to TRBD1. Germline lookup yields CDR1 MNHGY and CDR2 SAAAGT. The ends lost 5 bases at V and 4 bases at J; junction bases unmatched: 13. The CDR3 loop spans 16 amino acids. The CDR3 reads CASSPLTDRVPYEQYV. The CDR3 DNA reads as TGTGCCAGCAGTCCCCTGACGGACAGGGTTCCGTACGAGCAGTACGTC.

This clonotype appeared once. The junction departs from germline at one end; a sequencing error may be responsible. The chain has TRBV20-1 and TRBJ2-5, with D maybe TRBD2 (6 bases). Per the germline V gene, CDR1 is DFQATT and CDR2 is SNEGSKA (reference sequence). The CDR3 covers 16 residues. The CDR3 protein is CCAQSHLPGLHQTQYF. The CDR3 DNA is TGCTGTGCTCAATCGCACCTCCCGGGACTCCACCAGACCCAGTACTTC.

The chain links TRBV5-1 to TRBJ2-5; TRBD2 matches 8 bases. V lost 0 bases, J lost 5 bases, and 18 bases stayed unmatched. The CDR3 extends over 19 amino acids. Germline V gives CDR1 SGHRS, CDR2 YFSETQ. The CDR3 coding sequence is TGCGCCAGCAGCTTGGCCCCGGGGGTAGCGGGGTTCCGGAGCGAGACCCAGTACTTC. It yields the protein CASSLAPGVAGFRSETQYF. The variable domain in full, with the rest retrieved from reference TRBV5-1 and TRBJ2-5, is KAGVTQTPRYLIKTRGQQVTLSCSPISGHRSVSWYQQTPGQGLQFLFEYFSETQRNKGNFPGRFSGRQFSNSRSEMNVSTLELGDSALYLCASSLAPGVAGFRSETQYFGPGTRLLVL.

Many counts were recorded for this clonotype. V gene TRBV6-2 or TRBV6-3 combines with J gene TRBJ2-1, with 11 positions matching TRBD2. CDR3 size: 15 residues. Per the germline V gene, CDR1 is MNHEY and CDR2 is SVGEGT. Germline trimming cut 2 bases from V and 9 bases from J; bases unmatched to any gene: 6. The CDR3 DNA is TGTGCCAGCAGTTACCTTAGCGGGGGGGCGAGTGAGCAGTTCTTC. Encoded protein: CASSYLSGGASEQFF.

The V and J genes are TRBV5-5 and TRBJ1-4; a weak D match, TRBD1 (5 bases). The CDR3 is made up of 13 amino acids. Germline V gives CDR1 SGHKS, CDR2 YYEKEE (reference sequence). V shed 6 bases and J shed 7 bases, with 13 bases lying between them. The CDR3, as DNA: TGTGCCAGCAACATCATCCAGGGTGAAAAACTGTTTTTT. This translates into CASNIIQGEKLFF.

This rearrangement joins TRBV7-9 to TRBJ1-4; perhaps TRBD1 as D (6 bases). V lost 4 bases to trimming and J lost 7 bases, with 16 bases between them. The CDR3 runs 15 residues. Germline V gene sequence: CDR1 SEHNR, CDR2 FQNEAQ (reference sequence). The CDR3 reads CASSYMGRGGEKLFF. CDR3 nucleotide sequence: TGTGCCAGCAGCTACATGGGCAGGGGAGGTGAAAAACTGTTTTTT.

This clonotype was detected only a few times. The CDR3 protein is CASSDSRNEKLFF. The DNA for the CDR3 is TGTGCCAGCAGTGATAGCAGAAATGAAAAACTGTTTTTT. This chain links TRBV25-1 with TRBJ1-4; D is ambiguous. The CDR3 contains 13 residues. Trimming left V 3 bases short and J 5 bases short, with 7 bases between. Germline values: CDR1 MGHDK, CDR2 SYGVNS. The full variable domain, its missing parts supplied by reference TRBV25-1 and TRBJ1-4, is EADIYQTPRYLVIGTGKKITLECSQTMGHDKMYWYQQDPGMELHLIHYSYGVNSTEKGDLSSESTVSRIRTEHFPLTLESARPSHTSQYLCASSDSRNEKLFFGSGTQLSVL.

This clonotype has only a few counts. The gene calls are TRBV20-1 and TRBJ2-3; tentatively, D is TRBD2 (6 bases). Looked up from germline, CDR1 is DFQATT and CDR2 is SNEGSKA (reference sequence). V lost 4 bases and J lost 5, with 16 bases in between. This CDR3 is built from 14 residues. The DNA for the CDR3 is TGCAGTGCTAAGGACTACAGTTTCCAAGATACGCAGTATTTT. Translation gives CSAKDYSFQDTQYF.